Listed below are T cell receptor beta chains from one sample, sequenced in a study of cytomegalovirus exposure and HLA in healthy donors. Sequenced by immunoSEQ multiplex PCR; TCRdb stores in-frame clones only, minus some. The sample holds about 120,000 clones; roughly 88% are singletons and the top ten take about 6.9%. The specimen was PBMCs. The source of these receptors is a woman between 18 and 29 years old in good health and CMV-seropositive. Both conserved end residues are part of each CDR3. Clone size is given for some rows only: seen once, a few or many times, or a class if the clone is expanded.

CDR3aa,v_gene,j_gene,abundance,len
CATSMGHRTDTQYF,TRBV15,TRBJ2-3,-,14
CAWTAAGELFF,TRBV30,TRBJ2-2,-,11
CASVNPYEQYF,TRBV6-1,TRBJ2-7,-,11
CASSLDPSGVEQFF,TRBV11-1,TRBJ2-1,once,14
CASSPSPTGGTNYGYTF,TRBV18,TRBJ1-2,-,17
CASSLGGLGQPQHF,TRBV7-3,TRBJ1-5,-,14
CASSPTSNYGYTF,TRBV9,TRBJ1-2,-,13
CASSLAQGYTEAFF,TRBV5-1,TRBJ1-1,-,14
CASSLRGRPYEQYF,TRBV28,TRBJ2-7,-,14
CAISGEGGSQPQHF,TRBV10-3,TRBJ1-5,-,14